The clone carrying this TCR beta chain was counted once. Some clones are missing from TCRdb's copy, which holds only in-frame ones; the method was immunoSEQ multiplex PCR. The table lists roughly 73,000 clones, around nine tenths of them singletons, with roughly 2.1% in the top ten. The CDR3 runs 15 residues. Per germline, CDR1 SEHNR and CDR2 FQNEAQ (reference sequence). V was clipped by 8 bases and J by 1 base, with 17 bases between them. This sample is part of a study of T cell changes during pregnancy in multiple sclerosis. The receptor's source is a female donor in good health, enrolled as a control in a pregnancy study. Sequencing used peripheral blood, obtained in the second trimester of pregnancy. This chain joins TRBV7-9 and TRBJ1-1, with a weak D call TRBD1 (6 bases). The CDR3 loop reads CASASGGGRNTEAFF. In nucleotides, the CDR3 is TGTGCCAGCGCCTCCGGGGGGGGCAGGAACACTGAAGCTTTCTTT.